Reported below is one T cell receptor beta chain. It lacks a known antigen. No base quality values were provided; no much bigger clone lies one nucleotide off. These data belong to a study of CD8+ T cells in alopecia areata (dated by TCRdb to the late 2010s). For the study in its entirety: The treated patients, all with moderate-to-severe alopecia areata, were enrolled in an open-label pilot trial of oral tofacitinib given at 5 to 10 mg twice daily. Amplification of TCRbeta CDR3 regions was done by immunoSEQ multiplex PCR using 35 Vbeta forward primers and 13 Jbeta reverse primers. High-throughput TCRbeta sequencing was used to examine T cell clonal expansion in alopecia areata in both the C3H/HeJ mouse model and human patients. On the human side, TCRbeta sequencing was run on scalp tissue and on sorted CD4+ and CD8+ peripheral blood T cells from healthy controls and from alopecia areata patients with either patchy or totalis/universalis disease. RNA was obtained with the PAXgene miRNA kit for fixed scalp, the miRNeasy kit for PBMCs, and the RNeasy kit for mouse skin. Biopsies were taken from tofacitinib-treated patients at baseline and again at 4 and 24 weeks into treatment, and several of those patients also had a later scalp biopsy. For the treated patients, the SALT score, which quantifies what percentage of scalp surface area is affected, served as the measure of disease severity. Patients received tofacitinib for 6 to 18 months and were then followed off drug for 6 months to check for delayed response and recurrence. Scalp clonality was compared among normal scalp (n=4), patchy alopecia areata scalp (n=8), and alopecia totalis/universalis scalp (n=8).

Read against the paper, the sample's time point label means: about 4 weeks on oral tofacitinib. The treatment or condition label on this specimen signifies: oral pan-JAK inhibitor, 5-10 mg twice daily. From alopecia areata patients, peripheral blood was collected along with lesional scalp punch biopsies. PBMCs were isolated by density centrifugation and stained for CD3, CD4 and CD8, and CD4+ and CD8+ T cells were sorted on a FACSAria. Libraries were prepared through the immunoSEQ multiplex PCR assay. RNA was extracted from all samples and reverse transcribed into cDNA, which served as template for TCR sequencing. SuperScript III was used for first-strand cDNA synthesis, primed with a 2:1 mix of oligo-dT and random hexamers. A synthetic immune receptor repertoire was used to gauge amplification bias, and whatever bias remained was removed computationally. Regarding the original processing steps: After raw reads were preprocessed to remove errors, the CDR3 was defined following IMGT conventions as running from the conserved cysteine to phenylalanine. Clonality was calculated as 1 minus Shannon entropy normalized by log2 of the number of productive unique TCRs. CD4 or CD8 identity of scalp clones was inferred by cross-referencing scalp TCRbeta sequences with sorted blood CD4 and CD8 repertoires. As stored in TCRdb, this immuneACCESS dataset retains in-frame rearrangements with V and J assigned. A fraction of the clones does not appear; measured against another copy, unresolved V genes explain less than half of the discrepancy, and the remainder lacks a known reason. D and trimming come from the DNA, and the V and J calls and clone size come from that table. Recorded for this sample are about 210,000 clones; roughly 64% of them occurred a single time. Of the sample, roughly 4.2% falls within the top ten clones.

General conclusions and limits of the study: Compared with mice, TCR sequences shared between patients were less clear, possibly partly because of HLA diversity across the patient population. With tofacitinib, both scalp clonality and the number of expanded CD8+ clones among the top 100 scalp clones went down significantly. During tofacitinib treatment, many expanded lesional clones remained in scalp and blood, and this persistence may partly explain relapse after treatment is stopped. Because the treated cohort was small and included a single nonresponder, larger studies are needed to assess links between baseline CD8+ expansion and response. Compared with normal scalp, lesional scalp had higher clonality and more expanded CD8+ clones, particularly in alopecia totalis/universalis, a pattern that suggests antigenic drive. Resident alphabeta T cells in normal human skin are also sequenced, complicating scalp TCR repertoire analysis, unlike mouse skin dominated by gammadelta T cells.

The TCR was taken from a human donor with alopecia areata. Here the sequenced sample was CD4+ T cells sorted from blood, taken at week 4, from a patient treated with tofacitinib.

The CDR3 region has the sequence CATGEPYNSPLHF. The bases read TGTGCCACTGGGGAGCCTTATAATTCACCCCTCCACTTT. This chain joins TRBV19 to TRBJ1-6; confidence is insufficient to name the D gene. Reading from cysteine to phenylalanine, the CDR3 counts 13 amino acids. Kept here is only the CDR3 DNA, which spans 39 bases and is read in frame from base 1. A distance of 11 bases separates the germline ends of V and J, which lose 10 bases and 4 bases respectively. For CDR1 and CDR2, the germline V gene (reference sequence) lists LNHDA and SQIVND.